The next 21 T cell receptor beta chains were all read from a single sample in a study of blood T cell repertoires in COVID-19. Clones were read by immunoSEQ multiplex PCR, and TCRdb kept only the in-frame ones, dropping some. The sample has about 87,000 clones, around 75% seen once. Sequencing was done on a sample of peripheral blood. The receptor source for this set is a woman aged 45-65 years with acute or convalescent COVID-19.

The chain recombines TRBV6-5 with TRBJ1-3; 11 positions agree with TRBD1. Germline CDR1 MNHEY, CDR2 SVGAGI. The CDR3 extends over 15 amino acids. With V trimmed by 6 bases and J by 2 bases, 3 bases remained unmatched. The CDR3 here is CASRGQGVAGNTIYF. CDR3 DNA: TGTGCCAGCAGGGGACAGGGGGTCGCTGGAAACACCATATATTTT.

The V and J genes are TRBV5-1 and TRBJ1-2; 7 bases line up with TRBD1. The CDR3 is 13 residues long. Trimming cost V 3 bases and J 6 bases; bases outside gene matches: 5. Germline V lookup: CDR1 SGHRS, CDR2 YFSETQ. CDR3 in DNA: TGCGCCAGCAGCTATGACAGGGTAGATGGCTACACCTTC. This codes for CASSYDRVDGYTF.

The CDR3 spells CSVMGGDQFF. CDR3 nucleotide sequence: TGCAGCGTCATGGGGGGGGACCAGTTCTTC. The J gene is TRBJ2-1, the V gene TRBV29-1, with 7 bases fitting TRBD2. V lost 6 bases, J lost 13 bases, and 6 bases stayed unmatched. CDR1 and CDR2 from the germline V gene are SQVTM and ANQGSEA. CDR3 size: 10 residues.

The chain combines TRBV7-2 with TRBJ1-1, with D hard to call. Between the trimmed V and J ends, which lost 7 bases and 1 base, there was a span of 10 bases. The length of the CDR3 is 13 residues. Germline-derived CDR1 and CDR2 are SGHTA and FQGNSA. In nucleotides, the CDR3 is TGTGCCAGCACCCTTGGTAGGAACACTGAAGCTTTCTTT. Protein sequence: CASTLGRNTEAFF.

Written as DNA, the CDR3 is TGTGCCAGCGGGGCTTCTTTAGGTCTCAATCAGCCCCAGCATTTT. Encoded protein: CASGASLGLNQPQHF. V and J are TRBV28 and TRBJ1-5; weak D call: TRBD1 (5 bases). Trimming took 8 bases from V and 3 from J, leaving 17 bases between them. CDR1 and CDR2 from the germline V gene are MDHEN and SYDVKM. The CDR3 is 15 amino acids.

The CDR3 coding sequence is TGTGCCAGCAGCTTGGCGGGGGTTGACTATGGCTACACCTTC. Protein product: CASSLAGVDYGYTF. The chain joins TRBV5-4 to TRBJ1-2; TRBD1 might be the D (5 bases). V lost 0 bases and J lost 3, with 9 bases in between. Germline CDR1 reads SGHNT; CDR2 reads YYREEE (reference sequence). The CDR3 loop spans 14 amino acids.

The chain couples TRBV28 to TRBJ1-5, with TRBD1 matching over 8 bases. Germline assignment: CDR1 MDHEN and CDR2 SYDVKM. This CDR3 is built from 15 residues. With 6 bases clipped from V and 1 base from J, the junction kept 5 bases outside the gene matches. CDR3 DNA sequence: TGTGCCAGCAGATATACAGGGGGAAGCAATCAGCCCCAGCATTTT. Protein product: CASRYTGGSNQPQHF.

The chain is built from TRBV6-5 and TRBJ2-3; a weak D match, TRBD2 (5 bases). CDR3 size: 11 residues. Looked up from germline, CDR1 is MNHEY and CDR2 is SVGAGI. With 8 bases removed from V and 6 bases from J, the gap between germline ends came to 9 bases. Here the CDR3 reads CASCGLDTQYF. Here the CDR3 DNA reads TGTGCCAGCTGCGGACTCGATACGCAGTATTTT.

The chain has TRBV28 and TRBJ1-6; 7 bases are shared with TRBD1. Germline V gene sequence: CDR1 MDHEN, CDR2 SYDVKM. The J segment lost 9 bases and the V segment lost 7 bases, leaving 15 bases of the junction unmatched. CDR3 length equals 16 residues. For the CDR3, the DNA is TGTGCCAGCACTACAGGGGTCTCGGTTCGGGGTTCACCCCTCCACTTT. Translated: CASTTGVSVRGSPLHF. The complete variable domain, with remaining parts taken from reference TRBV28 and TRBJ1-6, reads DVKVTQSSRYLVKRTGEKVFLECVQDMDHENMFWYRQDPGLGLRLIYFSYDVKMKEKGDIPEGYSVSREKKERFSLILESASTNQTSMYLCASTTGVSVRGSPLHFGNGTRLTVT.

Notes on this clone: Mismatch with germline at one junction end may stem from a read error. The gene calls are TRBV24-1 and TRBJ2-1; D is possibly TRBD1 (6 bases). The CDR3 runs 12 residues. CDR1 is KGHDR and CDR2 is SFDVKD in the germline V gene. The CDR3 protein is CATSDFTGSAVF. In nucleotides, the CDR3 is TGTGCCACCAGTGATTTCACAGGGAGTGCGGTCTTC.

The V and J genes are TRBV6-5 and TRBJ1-2, with a possible D match to TRBD1 (6 bases). The CDR3 length is 13 residues. The germline gives CDR1 MNHEY, CDR2 SVGAGI. Between the trimmed V and J ends, which lost 6 bases and 4 bases, there was a span of 12 bases. CDR3 coding DNA: TGTGCCAGCAGGAGGGGGGGGTCCTATGGCTACACCTTC. Translated: CASRRGGSYGYTF.

The sample holds one count of this clone. The gene calls are TRBV7-2 and TRBJ1-1, with a tentative D call TRBD1 (6 bases). Trimming took 6 bases from V and 4 from J, leaving 18 bases between them. The germline gives CDR1 SGHTA, CDR2 FQGNSA. The CDR3 is 15 amino acids. CDR3 bases: TGTGCCAGCAGGATATATAACAGGGCGGGCACTGAAGCTTTCTTT. Its protein is CASRIYNRAGTEAFF.

V usage is TRBV5-1 and J usage is TRBJ1-4, with TRBD1 matching 7 bases. V trimming: 2 bases; J trimming: 0 bases; junction bases outside the gene matches: 4. CDR3 length: 16 residues. Looked up from germline, CDR1 is SGHRS and CDR2 is YFSETQ. Written as DNA, the CDR3 is TGCGCCAGCAGCTTAGGTCAGGGGGCAACTAATGAAAAACTGTTTTTT. Its protein product is CASSLGQGATNEKLFF. Based on the CDR3 plus reference TRBV5-1 and TRBJ1-4, the full variable domain is KAGVTQTPRYLIKTRGQQVTLSCSPISGHRSVSWYQQTPGQGLQFLFEYFSETQRNKGNFPGRFSGRQFSNSRSEMNVSTLELGDSALYLCASSLGQGATNEKLFFGSGTQLSVL.

The genes are TRBV15 and TRBJ2-3; TRBD2 agrees at 9 bases. Germline assignment: CDR1 LNHNV and CDR2 YYDKDF (reference sequence). Trimming took 8 bases from V and 2 from J; bases not matched to a gene: 5. CDR3 length equals 14 residues. CDR3 loop: CATRGGALTDTQYF. The CDR3 bases are TGTGCCACCCGCGGGGGGGCCCTCACAGATACGCAGTATTTT.

This clone showed up just a few times. The genes are TRBV25-1 and TRBJ1-3; D gene unclear. Deletions cut 5 bases from V and 1 base from J, with 3 bases between. This CDR3 comprises 12 residues. Germline V gene sequence: CDR1 MGHDK, CDR2 SYGVNS. The CDR3 region is CASSPSGNTIYF. CDR3 DNA: TGTGCCAGCAGTCCGTCTGGAAACACCATATATTTT. The entire variable domain, with the rest obtained from reference TRBV25-1 and TRBJ1-3, is as follows: EADIYQTPRYLVIGTGKKITLECSQTMGHDKMYWYQQDPGMELHLIHYSYGVNSTEKGDLSSESTVSRIRTEHFPLTLESARPSHTSQYLCASSPSGNTIYFGEGSWLTVV.

This clone showed up just a few times. V gene TRBV21-1 combines with J gene TRBJ2-1; the table's D call TRBD1 went unverified against the DNA. TRBV21-1 is noted as a pseudogene. CDR3 length: 8 residues. DNA of the CDR3: TGTGCCAGCAGGGCCAAGTTCTTC. It specifies CASRAKFF.

V gene TRBV7-6 combines with J gene TRBJ2-7; D not resolved. Germline V CDR1 and CDR2: SGHVS, FNYEAQ. The length of the CDR3 is 11 residues. V dropped 4 bases and J dropped 2 bases, with 3 bases sitting between them. For the CDR3, the DNA is TGTGCCAGCAGCTACACCTACGAGCAGTACTTC. Its translation is CASSYTYEQYF.

This chain connects TRBV29-1 to TRBJ1-1; D is uncertain. V gave up 6 bases and J gave up 10 bases, with 15 bases separating them. Looked up from germline, CDR1 is SQVTM and CDR2 is ANQGSEA. The CDR3 consists of 11 residues. This CDR3 is CSVKKATGAFF. The CDR3 DNA reads TGCAGCGTGAAGAAGGCGACGGGAGCTTTCTTT.

The rearrangement uses TRBV5-1 and TRBJ2-1; 11 nucleotides agree with TRBD1. The V and J ends lost 4 bases and 7 bases, in that order; junction bases with no gene match: 4. CDR1 and CDR2 from the germline V gene are SGHRS and YFSETQ. The CDR3 is 14 residues long. This chain's CDR3 is CASSPGQGANEQFF. CDR3 nucleotide sequence: TGCGCCAGCAGCCCCGGACAGGGGGCGAATGAGCAGTTCTTC.

V usage is TRBV19 and J usage is TRBJ1-2; 8 positions agree with TRBD1. This CDR3 has 12 amino acids. Germline V CDR1 and CDR2: LNHDA, SQIVND (reference sequence). The J segment lost 8 bases and the V segment lost 6 bases, leaving 5 bases of the junction unmatched. In DNA, the CDR3 is TGTGCCAGTAGCCGGACAGGGTACGGCTACACCTTC. Translating gives CASSRTGYGYTF.

V is TRBV5-1 and J is TRBJ1-1; 11 positions match TRBD1. Trimming removed 5 bases from V and 6 bases from J; junction bases left unmatched: 3. The CDR3 is made up of 13 amino acids. The germline CDR1 and CDR2 sequences are SGHRS and YFSETQ. CDR3 DNA sequence: TGCGCCAGCAGGATGGGACAGGGGGCTGAAGCTTTCTTT. This gives the protein CASRMGQGAEAFF.